This T cell receptor beta chain was recovered during a study of T-cell memory formation after mild COVID-19. Study-wide findings and caveats: Cross-reactive memory seemingly joined, as some responding clones were found in pre-infection memory. Contracting CD4+ clones lay largely in CM and EM, with CD8+ ones residing in EMRA.

5'RACE with constant-segment primers yielded barcoded, UMI-tagged TCR alpha and TCR beta cDNA libraries. TCRdb independently ran MiXCR on the 5' RACE reads; one entry per CDR3 protein. The sample lists 85,000 to 120,000 distinct CDR3 sequences, around 11% occurring once. The germline V gene encodes CDR1 LGHNA and CDR2 YSLEER. This CDR3 has 16 residues. Trimming took 1 base from V and 2 from J, leaving 15 bases between them. As concerns this clonotype: As yet, its antigen is unknown.

The sequenced sample consisted of PBMCs or a T cell subset sorted from them (not recorded which). The TCR originated in an adult woman who had mild COVID-19 (a few samples of this study predate the infection). Cell type and time point are not known. The chain joins TRBV4-3 to TRBJ2-7; no reliable D call. The CDR3 protein is CASSQGWPPETYEQYF. Here the CDR3 DNA reads TGCGCCAGCAGCCAAGGCTGGCCCCCGGAAACCTACGAGCAGTACTTC.